This T cell receptor (beta chain) appears in the sequencing data of a study of blood T cell repertoires in COVID-19. Study details: The United States, Italy and Spain provided the acute and convalescent COVID-19 samples.

V gave up 3 bases and J gave up 6 bases; unmatched junction bases: 11. The germline gives CDR1 MNHNS, CDR2 SASEGT. The CDR3 sequence is 16 residues long. The participants were between roughly 18 and 100 years old and came from some 23 US areas. In the original analysis: Estimation of nucleated cell counts was performed using reference gene primer amplification. The repertoire was sequenced with immunoSEQ multiplex PCR; TCRdb's copy has only in-frame clones and lacks some. V, J and clone size are taken as reported in that table, and D and trimming were inferred from the DNA itself. There are some 300,000 clones in the sample; roughly 89% occur only once, and around 9% lies in the top ten.

The receptor comes from a young woman who had recovered from COVID-19. V gene TRBV6-1 combines with J gene TRBJ2-7; TRBD1 matches at 10 bases. Material for sequencing was PBMCs or T cells enriched from blood (not recorded which). The CDR3 nucleotides read TGTGCCAGCAGTGAGTTCGGGACAGGGGTTAAGGCCGAGCAGTACTTC. The encoded protein is CASSEFGTGVKAEQYF.